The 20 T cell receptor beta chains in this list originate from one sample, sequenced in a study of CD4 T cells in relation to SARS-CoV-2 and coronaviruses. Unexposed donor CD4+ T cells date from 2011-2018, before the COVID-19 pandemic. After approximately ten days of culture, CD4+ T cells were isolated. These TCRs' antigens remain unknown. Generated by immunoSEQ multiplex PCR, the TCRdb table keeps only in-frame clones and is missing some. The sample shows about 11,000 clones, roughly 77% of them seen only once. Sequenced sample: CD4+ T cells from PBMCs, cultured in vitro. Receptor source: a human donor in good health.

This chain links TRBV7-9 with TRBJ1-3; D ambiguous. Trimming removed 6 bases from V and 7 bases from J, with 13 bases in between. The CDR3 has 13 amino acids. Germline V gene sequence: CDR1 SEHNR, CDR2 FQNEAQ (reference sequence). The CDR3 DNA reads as TGTGCCAGCAGTTACGACCCCGGTAACACCATATATTTT. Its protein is CASSYDPGNTIYF.

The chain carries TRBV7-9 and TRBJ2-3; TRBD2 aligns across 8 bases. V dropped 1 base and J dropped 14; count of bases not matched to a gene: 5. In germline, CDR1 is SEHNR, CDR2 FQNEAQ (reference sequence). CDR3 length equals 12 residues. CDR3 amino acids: CASSLDSGAWYF. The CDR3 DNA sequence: TGTGCCAGCAGCTTAGATAGCGGGGCGTGGTATTTT.

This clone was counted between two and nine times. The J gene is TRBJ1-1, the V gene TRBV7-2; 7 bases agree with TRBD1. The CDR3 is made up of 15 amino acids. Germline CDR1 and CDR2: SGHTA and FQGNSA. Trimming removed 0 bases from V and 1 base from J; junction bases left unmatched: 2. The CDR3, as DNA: TGTGCCAGCAGCTTAGCAGCAGGGGGGAACACTGAAGCTTTCTTT. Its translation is CASSLAAGGNTEAFF.

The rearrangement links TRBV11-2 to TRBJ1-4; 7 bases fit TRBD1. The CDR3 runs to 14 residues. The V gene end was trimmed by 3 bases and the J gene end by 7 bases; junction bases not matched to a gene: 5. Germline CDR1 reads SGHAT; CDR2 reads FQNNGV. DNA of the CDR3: TGTGCCAGCAGCTTCACAGGGGCAGGTGAAAAACTGTTTTTT. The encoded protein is CASSFTGAGEKLFF.

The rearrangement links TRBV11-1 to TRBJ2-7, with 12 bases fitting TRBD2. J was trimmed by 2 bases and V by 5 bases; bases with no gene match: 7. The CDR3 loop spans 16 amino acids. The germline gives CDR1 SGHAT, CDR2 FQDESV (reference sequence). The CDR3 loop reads CASSLGLAGRTYEQYF. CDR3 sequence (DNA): TGTGCCAGCAGCCTGGGACTAGCGGGCCGTACCTACGAGCAGTACTTC.

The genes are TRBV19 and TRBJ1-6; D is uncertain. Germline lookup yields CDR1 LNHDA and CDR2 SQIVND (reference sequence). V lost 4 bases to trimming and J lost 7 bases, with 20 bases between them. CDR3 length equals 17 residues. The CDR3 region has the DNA TGTGCCAGTAGTACGGAAGGTCCCGCCTGGGGAAATTCACCCCTCCACTTT. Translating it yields CASSTEGPAWGNSPLHF.

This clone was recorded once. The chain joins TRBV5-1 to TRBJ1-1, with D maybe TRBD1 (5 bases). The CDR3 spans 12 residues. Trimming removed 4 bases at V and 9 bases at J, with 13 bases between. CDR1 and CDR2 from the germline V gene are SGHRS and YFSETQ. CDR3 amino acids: CASSRGTGQAFF. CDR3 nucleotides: TGCGCCAGCAGCCGAGGGACGGGACAAGCTTTCTTT.

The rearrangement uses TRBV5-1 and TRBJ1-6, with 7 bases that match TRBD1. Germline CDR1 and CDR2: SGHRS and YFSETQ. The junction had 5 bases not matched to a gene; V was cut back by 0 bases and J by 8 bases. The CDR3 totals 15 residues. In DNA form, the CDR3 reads TGCGCCAGCAGCTTGGGGGCGACAGGGTATTCACCCCTCCACTTT. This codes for CASSLGATGYSPLHF.

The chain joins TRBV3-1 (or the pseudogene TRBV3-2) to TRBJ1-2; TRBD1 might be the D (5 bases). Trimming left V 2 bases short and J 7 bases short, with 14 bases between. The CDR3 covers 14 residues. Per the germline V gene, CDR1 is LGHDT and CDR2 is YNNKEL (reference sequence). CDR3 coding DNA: TGTGCCAGCAGCCAATGGGAGGTGGGGGTTGGCTACACCTTC. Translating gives CASSQWEVGVGYTF.

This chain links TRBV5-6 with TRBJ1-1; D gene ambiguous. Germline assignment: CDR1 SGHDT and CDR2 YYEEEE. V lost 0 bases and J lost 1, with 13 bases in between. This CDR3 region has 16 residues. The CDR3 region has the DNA TGTGCCAGCAGCTTGGCCGGGCTGGGTTGGAACACTGAAGCTTTCTTT. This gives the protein CASSLAGLGWNTEAFF. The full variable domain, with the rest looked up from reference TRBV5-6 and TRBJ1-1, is DAGVTQSPTHLIKTRGQQVTLRCSPKSGHDTVSWYQQALGQGPQFIFQYYEEEERQRGNFPDRFSGHQFPNYSSELNVNALLLGDSALYLCASSLAGLGWNTEAFFGQGTRLTVV.

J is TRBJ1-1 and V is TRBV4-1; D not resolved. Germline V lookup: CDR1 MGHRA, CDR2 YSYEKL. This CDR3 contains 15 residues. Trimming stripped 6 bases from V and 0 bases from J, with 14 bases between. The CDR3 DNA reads TGCGCCAGCAGTCCAAGAGGCATAATGAACACTGAAGCTTTCTTT. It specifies CASSPRGIMNTEAFF.

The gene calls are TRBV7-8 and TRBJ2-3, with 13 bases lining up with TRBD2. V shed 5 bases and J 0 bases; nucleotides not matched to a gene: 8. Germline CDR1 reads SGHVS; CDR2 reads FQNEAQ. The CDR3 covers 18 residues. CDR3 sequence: CASSVRLAGGLSTDTQYF. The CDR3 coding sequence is TGTGCCAGCAGCGTAAGACTAGCGGGAGGTTTAAGCACAGATACGCAGTATTTT.

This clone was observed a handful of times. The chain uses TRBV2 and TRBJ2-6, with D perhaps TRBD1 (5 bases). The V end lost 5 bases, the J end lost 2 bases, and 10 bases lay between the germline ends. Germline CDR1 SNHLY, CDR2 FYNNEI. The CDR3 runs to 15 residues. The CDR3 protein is CASSIQGPGANVLTF. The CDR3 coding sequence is TGTGCCAGCAGTATTCAGGGTCCTGGGGCCAACGTCCTGACTTTC.

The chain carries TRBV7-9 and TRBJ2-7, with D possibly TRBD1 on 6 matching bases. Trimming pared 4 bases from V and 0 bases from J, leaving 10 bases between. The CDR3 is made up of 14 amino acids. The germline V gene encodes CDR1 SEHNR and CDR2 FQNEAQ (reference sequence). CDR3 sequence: CASSSGGYSYEQYF. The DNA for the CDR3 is TGTGCCAGCAGCTCTGGGGGCTACTCCTACGAGCAGTACTTC.

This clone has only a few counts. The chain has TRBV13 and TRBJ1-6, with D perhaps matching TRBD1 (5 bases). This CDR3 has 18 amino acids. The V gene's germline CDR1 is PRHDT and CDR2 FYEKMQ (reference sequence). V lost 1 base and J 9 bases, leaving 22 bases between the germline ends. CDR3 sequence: CASSLAPPGLGFSSPLHF. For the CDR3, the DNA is TGTGCCAGCAGCTTAGCCCCTCCAGGGTTGGGGTTTAGTTCACCCCTCCACTTT.

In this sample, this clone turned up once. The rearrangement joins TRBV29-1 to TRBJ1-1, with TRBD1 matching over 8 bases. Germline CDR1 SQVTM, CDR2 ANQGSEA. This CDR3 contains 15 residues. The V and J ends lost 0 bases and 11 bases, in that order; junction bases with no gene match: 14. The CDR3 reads CSVEDLSPTGVLAFF. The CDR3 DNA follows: TGCAGCGTTGAAGACCTCTCCCCGACAGGGGTTTTGGCTTTCTTT.

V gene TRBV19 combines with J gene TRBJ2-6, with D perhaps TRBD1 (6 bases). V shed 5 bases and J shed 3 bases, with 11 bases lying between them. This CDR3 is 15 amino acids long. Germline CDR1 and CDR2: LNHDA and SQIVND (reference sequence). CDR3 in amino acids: CASSVRGGGANVLTF. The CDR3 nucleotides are TGTGCCAGTAGTGTCAGGGGTGGTGGGGCCAACGTCCTGACTTTC.

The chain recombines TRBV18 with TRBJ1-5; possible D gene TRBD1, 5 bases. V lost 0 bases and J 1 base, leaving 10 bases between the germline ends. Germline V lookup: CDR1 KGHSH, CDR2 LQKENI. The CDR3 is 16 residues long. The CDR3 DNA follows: TGTGCCAGCTCACCACCGACGGCAGGGAGCAATCAGCCCCAGCATTTT. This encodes CASSPPTAGSNQPQHF.

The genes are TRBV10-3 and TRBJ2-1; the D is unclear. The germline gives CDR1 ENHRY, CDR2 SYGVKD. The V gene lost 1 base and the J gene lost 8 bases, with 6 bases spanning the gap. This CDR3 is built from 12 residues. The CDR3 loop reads CAISELEYEQFF. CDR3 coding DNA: TGTGCCATCAGTGAGTTGGAGTATGAGCAGTTCTTC.

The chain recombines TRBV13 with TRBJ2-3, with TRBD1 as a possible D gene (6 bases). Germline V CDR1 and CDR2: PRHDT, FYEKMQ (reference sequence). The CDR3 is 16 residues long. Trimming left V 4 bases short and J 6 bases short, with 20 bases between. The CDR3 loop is CASSWVKQGNWDTQYF. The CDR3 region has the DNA TGTGCCAGCAGCTGGGTGAAGCAGGGGAATTGGGATACGCAGTATTTT. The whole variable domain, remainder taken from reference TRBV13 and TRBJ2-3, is AAGVIQSPRHLIKEKRETATLKCYPIPRHDTVYWYQQGPGQDPQFLISFYEKMQSDKGSIPDRFSAQQFSDYHSELNMSSLELGDSALYFCASSWVKQGNWDTQYFGPGTRLTVL.